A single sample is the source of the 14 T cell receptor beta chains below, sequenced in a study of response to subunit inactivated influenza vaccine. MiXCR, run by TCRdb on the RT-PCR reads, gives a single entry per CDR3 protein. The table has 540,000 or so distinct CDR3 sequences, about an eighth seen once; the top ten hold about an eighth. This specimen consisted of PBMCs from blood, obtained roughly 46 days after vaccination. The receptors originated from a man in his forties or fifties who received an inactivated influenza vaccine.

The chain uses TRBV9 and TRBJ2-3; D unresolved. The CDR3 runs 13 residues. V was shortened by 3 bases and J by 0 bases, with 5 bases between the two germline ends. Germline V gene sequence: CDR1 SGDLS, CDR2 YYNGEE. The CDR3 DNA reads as TGTGCCAGCAGCGCCCCTAGCACAGATACGCAGTATTTT. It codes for CASSAPSTDTQYF.

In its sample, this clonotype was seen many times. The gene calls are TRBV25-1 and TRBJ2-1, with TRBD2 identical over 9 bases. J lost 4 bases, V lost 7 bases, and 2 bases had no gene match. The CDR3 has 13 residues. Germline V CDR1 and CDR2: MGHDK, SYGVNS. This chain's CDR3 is CASTGLAYNEQFF. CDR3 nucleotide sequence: TGTGCCAGCACGGGACTAGCTTACAATGAGCAGTTCTTC.

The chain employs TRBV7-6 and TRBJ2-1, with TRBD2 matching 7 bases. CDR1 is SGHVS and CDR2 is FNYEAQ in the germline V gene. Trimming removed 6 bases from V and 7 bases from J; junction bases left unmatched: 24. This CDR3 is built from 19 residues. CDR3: CASSPYPRGSGALMNEQFF. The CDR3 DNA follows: TGTGCCAGCAGTCCTTACCCCCGTGGAAGCGGGGCTCTAATGAATGAGCAGTTCTTC.

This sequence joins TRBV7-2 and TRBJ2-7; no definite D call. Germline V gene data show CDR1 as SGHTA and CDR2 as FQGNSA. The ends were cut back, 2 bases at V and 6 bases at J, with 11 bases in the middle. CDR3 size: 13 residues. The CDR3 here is CASSLFPPSEQYF. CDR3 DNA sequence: TGTGCCAGCAGCTTATTTCCACCCTCCGAGCAGTACTTC.

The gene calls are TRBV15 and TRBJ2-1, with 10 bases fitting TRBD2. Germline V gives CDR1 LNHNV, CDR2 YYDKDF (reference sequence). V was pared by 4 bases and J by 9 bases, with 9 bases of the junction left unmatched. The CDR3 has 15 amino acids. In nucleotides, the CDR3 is TGTGCCACCAGCAATAACCCTAGCGGGAGAGGTGAGCAGTTCTTC. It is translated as CATSNNPSGRGEQFF.

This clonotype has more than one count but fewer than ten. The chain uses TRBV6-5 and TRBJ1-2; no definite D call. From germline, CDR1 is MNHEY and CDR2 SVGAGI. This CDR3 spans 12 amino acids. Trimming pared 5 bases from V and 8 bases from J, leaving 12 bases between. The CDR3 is CASSDGLGGYTF. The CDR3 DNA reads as TGTGCCAGCAGTGACGGGCTCGGAGGCTACACCTTC.

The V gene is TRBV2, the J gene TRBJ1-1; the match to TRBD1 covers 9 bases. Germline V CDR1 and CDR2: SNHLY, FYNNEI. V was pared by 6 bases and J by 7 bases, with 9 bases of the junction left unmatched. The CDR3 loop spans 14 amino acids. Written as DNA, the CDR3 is TGTGCCAGCAGCGACACAGGGGGCGCGGATGAAGCTTTCTTT. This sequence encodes CASSDTGGADEAFF.

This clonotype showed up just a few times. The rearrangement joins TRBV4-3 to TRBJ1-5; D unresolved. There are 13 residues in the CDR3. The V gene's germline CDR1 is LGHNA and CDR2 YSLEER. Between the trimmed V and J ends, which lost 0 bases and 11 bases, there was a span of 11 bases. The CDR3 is CASSQDLLGAQHF. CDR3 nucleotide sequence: TGCGCCAGCAGCCAAGATCTTCTGGGAGCCCAGCATTTT.

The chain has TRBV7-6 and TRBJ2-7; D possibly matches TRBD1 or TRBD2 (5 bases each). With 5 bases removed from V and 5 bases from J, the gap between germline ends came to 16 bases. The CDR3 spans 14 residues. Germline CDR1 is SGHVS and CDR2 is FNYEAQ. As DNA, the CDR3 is TGTGCCAGCAGCCCATCGAGGGGTACCCACGAGCAGTACTTC. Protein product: CASSPSRGTHEQYF.

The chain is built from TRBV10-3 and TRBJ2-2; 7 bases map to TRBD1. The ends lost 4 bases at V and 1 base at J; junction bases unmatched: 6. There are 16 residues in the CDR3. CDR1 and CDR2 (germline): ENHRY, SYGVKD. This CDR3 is CAISGTRTGNTGELFF. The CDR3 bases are TGTGCCATCAGTGGGACTCGGACAGGGAACACCGGGGAGCTGTTTTTT.

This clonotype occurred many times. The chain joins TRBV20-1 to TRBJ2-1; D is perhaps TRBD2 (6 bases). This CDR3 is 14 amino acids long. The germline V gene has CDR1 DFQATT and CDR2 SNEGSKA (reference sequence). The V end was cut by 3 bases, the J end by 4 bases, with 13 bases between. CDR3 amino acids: CSASSGRQYNEQFF. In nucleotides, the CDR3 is TGCAGTGCTAGCTCCGGGAGACAGTACAATGAGCAGTTCTTC.

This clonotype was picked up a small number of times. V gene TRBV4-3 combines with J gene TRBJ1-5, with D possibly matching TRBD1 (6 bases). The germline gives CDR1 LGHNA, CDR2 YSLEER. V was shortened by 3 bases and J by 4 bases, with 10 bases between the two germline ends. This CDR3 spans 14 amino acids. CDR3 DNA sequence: TGCGCCAGCAGCCATATAGGGGGGAATCAGCCCCAGCATTTT. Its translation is CASSHIGGNQPQHF.

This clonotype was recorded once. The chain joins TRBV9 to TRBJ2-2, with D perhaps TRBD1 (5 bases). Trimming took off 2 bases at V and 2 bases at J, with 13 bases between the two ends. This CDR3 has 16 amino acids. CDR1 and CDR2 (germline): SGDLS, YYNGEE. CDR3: CASSVSTGANTGELFF. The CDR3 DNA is TGTGCCAGCAGCGTTAGTACTGGGGCTAACACCGGGGAGCTGTTTTTT.

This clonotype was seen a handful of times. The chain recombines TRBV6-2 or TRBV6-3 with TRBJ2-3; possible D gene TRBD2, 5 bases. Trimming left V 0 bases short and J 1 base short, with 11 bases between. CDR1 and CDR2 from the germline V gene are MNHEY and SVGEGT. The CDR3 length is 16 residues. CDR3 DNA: TGTGCCAGCAGTTACTCGCCGGGATTTGGCACAGATACGCAGTATTTT. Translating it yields CASSYSPGFGTDTQYF.